This T cell receptor beta chain was sequenced for a study of OX40 agonist ivuxolimab in advanced cancers. The CDR3 consists of 13 residues. Germline-derived CDR1 and CDR2 are SGHDN and FVKESK. V was pared by 8 bases and J by 0 bases, with 10 bases between. Some clones are missing from TCRdb's copy, which holds only in-frame ones; the method was immunoSEQ multiplex PCR. The top ten hold approximately 7% of the sample, which has some 80,000 clones, around 86% seen once. V and J are TRBV14 and TRBJ1-2; D unclear. The sequencing used CD4+ or CD8+ T cells sorted from blood, collected in a trial of the OX40 agonist ivuxolimab. The receptor's source is an adult with an advanced solid tumor such as melanoma, head and neck, liver or kidney cancer. The CDR3 here is CASFPEANYGYTF. CDR3 DNA sequence: TGTGCCAGCTTTCCAGAGGCTAACTATGGCTACACCTTC. The variable domain in full, with the rest retrieved from reference TRBV14 and TRBJ1-2, is EAGVTQFPSHSVIEKGQTVTLRCDPISGHDNLYWYRRVMGKEIKFLLHFVKESKQDESGMPNNRFLAERTGGTYSTLKVQPAELEDSGVYFCASFPEANYGYTFGSGTRLTVV.